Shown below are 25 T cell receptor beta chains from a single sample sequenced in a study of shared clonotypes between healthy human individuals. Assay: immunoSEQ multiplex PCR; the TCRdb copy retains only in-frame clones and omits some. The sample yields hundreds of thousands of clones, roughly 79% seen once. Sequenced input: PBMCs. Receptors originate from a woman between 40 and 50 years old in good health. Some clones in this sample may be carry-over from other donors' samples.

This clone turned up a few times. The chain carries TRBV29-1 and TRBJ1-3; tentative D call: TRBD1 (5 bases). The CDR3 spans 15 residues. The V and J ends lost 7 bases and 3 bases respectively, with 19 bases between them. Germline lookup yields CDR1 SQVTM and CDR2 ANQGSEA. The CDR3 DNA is TGCAGCGCACGCCCTACTGGGGACGATGGAAACACCATATATTTT. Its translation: CSARPTGDDGNTIYF.

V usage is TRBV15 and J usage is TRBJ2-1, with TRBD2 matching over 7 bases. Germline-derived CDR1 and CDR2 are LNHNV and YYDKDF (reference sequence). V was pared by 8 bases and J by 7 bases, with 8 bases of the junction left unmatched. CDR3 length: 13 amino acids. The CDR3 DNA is TGTGCCACCCGATACGGGAGGATAAATGAGCAGTTCTTC. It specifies CATRYGRINEQFF.

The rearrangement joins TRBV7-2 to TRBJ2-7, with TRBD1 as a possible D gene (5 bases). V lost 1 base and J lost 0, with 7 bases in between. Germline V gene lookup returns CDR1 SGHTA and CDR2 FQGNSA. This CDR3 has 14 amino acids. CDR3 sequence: CASSLGQISYEQYF. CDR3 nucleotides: TGTGCCAGCAGCTTAGGACAGATCTCCTACGAGCAGTACTTC. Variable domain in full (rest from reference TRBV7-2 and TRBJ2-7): GAGVSQSPSNKVTEKGKDVELRCDPISGHTALYWYRQSLGQGLEFLIYFQGNSAPDKSGLPSDRFSAERTGGSVSTLTIQRTQQEDSAVYLCASSLGQISYEQYFGPGTRLTVT.

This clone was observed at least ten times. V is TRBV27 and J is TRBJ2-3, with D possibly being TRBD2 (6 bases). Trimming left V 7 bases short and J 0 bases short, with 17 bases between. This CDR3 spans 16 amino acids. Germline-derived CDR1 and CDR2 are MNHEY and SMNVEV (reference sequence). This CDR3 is CASNPQRRGSTDTQYF. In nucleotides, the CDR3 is TGTGCCAGCAATCCCCAACGGAGGGGCAGCACAGATACGCAGTATTTT.

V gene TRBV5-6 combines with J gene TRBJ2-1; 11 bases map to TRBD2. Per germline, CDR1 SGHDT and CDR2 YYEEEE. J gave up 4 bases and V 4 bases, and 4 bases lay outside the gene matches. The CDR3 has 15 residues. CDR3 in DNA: TGTGCCAGCAGCCCAGGGACTAGCGGTTACAATGAGCAGTTCTTC. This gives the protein CASSPGTSGYNEQFF. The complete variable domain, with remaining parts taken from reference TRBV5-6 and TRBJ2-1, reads DAGVTQSPTHLIKTRGQQVTLRCSPKSGHDTVSWYQQALGQGPQFIFQYYEEEERQRGNFPDRFSGHQFPNYSSELNVNALLLGDSALYLCASSPGTSGYNEQFFGPGTRLTVL.

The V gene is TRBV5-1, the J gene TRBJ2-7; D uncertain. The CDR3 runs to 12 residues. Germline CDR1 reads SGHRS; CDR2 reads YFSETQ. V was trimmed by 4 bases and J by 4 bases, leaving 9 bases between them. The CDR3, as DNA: TGCGCCAGCAGCAGAGACCATTACGAGCAGTACTTC. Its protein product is CASSRDHYEQYF.

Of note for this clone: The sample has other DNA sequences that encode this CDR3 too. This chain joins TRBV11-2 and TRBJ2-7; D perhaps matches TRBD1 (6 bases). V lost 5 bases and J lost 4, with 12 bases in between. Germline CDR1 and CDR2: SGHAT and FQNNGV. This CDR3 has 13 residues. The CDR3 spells CASSLQGSYEQYF. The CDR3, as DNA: TGTGCCAGCAGCCTACAGGGTAGTTACGAGCAGTACTTC.

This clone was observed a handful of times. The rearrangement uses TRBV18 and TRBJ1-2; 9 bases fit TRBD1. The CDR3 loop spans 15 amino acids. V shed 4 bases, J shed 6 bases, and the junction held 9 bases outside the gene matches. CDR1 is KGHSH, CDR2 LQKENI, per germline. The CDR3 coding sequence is TGTGCCAGCTCACTTCGGACAGGGGAATCGGATGGCTACACCTTC. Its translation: CASSLRTGESDGYTF.

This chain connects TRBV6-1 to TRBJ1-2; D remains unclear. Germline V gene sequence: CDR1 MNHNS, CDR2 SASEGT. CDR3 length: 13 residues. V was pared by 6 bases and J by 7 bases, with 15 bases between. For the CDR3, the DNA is TGTGCCAGCAGAGACACGCCATCGGGTGGCTACACCTTC. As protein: CASRDTPSGGYTF.

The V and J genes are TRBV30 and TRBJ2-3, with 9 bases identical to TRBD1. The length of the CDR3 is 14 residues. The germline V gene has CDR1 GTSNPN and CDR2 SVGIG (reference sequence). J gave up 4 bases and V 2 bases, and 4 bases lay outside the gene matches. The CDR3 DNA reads TGTGCCTGGAGTCACAGGGGGCAGGCAGATACGCAGTATTTT. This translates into CAWSHRGQADTQYF.

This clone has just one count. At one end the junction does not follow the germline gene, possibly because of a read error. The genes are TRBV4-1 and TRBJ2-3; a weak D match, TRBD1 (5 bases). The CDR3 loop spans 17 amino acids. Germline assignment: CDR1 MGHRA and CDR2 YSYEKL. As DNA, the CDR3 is TGCGCCGGCAGCCAAGATCTTCAGGCAGGGTATACGGATACGCAGTATTTT. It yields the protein CAGSQDLQAGYTDTQYF.

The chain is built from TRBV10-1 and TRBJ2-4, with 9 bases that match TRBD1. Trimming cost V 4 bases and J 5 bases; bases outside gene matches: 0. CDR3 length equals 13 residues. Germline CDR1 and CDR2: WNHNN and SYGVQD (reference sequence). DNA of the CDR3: TGCGCCAGCAGTGGACAGGGGGAAAACATTCAGTACTTC. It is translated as CASSGQGENIQYF.

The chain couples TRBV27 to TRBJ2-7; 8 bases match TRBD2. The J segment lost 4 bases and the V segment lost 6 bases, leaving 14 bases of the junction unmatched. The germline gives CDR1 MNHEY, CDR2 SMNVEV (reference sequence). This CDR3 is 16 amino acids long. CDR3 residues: CASSLHPGLAAYEQYF. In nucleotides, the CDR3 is TGTGCCAGCAGCCTTCACCCCGGACTAGCCGCTTACGAGCAGTACTTC.

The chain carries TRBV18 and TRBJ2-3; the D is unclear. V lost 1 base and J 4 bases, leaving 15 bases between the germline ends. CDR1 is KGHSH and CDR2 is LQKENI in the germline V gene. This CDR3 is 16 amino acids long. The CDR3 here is CASSPREAFGSDTQYF. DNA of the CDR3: TGTGCCAGCTCACCACGGGAAGCCTTCGGCTCAGATACGCAGTATTTT.

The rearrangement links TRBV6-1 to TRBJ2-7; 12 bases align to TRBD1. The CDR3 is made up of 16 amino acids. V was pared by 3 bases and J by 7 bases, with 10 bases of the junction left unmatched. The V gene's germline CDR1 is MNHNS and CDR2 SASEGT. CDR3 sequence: CASSDLPGQGAHEQYF. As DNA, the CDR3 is TGTGCCAGCAGTGACCTCCCGGGACAGGGGGCGCATGAGCAGTACTTC.

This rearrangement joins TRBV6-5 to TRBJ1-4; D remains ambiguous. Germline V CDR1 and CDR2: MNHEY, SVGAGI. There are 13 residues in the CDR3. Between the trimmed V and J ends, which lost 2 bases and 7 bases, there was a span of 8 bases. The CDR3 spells CASSYAMPEKLFF. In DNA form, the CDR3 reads TGTGCCAGCAGTTACGCCATGCCTGAAAAACTGTTTTTT.

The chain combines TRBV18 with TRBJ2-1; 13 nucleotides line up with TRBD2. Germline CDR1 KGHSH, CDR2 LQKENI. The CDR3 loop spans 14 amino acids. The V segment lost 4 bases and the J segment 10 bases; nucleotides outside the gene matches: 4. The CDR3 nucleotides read TGTGCCAGCTCACAGGGACTAGCGGGATGGGAGCAGTTCTTC. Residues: CASSQGLAGWEQFF.

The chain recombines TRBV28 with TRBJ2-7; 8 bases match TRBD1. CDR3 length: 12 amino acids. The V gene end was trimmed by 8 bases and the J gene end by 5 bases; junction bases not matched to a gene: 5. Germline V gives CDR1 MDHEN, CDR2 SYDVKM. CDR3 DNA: TGTGCCAGCGAAGGGACAGGCGACGAGCAGTACTTC. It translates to CASEGTGDEQYF.

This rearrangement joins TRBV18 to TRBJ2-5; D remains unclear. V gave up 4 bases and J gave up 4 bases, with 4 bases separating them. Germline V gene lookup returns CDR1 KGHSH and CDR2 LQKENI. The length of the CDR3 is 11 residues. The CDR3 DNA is TGTGCCAGCTCACTGCGAGAGACCCAGTACTTC. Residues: CASSLRETQYF.

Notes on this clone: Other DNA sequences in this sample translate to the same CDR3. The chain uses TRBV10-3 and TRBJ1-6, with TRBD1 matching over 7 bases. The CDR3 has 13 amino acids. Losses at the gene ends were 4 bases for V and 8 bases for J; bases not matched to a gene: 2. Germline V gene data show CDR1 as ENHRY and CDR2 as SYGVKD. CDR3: CAISGTGDSPLHF. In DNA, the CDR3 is TGTGCCATCAGTGGGACAGGAGATTCACCCCTCCACTTT.

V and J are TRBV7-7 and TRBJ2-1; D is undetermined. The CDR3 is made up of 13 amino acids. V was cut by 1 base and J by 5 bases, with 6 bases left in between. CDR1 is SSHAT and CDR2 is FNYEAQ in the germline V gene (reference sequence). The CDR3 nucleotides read TGTGCCAGCAGCTTAGGGGATCACAATGAGCAGTTCTTC. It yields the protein CASSLGDHNEQFF.

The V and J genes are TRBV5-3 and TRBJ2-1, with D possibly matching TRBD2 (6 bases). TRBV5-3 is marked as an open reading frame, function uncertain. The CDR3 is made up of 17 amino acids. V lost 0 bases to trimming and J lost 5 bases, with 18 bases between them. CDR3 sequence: CARSLAGDFSVHNEQFF. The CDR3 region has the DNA TGTGCCAGAAGCTTGGCGGGGGACTTTAGCGTACACAATGAGCAGTTCTTC.

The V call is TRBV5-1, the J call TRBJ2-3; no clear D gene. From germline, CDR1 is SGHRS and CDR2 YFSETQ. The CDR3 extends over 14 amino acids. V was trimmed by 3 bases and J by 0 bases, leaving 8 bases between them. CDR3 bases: TGCGCCAGCAGCTGGTCCCTTAGCACAGATACGCAGTATTTT. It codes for CASSWSLSTDTQYF.

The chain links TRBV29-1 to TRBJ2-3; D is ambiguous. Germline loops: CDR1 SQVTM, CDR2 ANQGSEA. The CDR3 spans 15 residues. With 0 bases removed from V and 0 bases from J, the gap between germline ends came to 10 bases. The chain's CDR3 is CSVEDWQRSTDTQYF. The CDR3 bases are TGCAGCGTTGAAGATTGGCAGCGTAGCACAGATACGCAGTATTTT.

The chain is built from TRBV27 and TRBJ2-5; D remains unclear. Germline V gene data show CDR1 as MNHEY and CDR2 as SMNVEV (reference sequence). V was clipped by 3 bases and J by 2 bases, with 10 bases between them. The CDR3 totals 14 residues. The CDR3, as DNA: TGTGCCAGCAGTTTGGGCCAACAACAAGAGACCCAGTACTTC. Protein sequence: CASSLGQQQETQYF.